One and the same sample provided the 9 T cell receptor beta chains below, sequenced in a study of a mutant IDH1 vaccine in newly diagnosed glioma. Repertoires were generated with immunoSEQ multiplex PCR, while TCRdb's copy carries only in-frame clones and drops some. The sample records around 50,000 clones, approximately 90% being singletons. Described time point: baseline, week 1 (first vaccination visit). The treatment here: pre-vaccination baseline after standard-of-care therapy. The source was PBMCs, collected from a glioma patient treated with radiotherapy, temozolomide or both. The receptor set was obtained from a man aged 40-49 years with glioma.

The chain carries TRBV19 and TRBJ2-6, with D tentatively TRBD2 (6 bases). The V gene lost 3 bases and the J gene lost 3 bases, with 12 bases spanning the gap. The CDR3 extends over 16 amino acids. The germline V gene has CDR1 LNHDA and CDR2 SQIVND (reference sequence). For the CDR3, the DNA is TGTGCCAGTAGTATGTGGGCGGGGATTGGGGCCAACGTCCTGACTTTC. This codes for CASSMWAGIGANVLTF.

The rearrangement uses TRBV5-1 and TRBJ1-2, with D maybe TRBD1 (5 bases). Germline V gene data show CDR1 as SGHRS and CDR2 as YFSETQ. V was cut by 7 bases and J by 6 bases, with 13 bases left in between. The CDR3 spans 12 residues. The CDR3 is CASWGGADGYTF. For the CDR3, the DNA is TGCGCCAGCTGGGGAGGGGCCGATGGCTACACCTTC. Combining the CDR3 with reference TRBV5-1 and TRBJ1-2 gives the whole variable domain KAGVTQTPRYLIKTRGQQVTLSCSPISGHRSVSWYQQTPGQGLQFLFEYFSETQRNKGNFPGRFSGRQFSNSRSEMNVSTLELGDSALYLCASWGGADGYTFGSGTRLTVV.

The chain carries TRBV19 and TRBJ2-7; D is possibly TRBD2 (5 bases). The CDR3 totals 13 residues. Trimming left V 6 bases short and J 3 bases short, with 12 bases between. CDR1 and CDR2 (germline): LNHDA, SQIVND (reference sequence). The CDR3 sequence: CASRRGSGYEQYF. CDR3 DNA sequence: TGTGCCAGTAGAAGAGGGAGCGGCTACGAGCAGTACTTC.

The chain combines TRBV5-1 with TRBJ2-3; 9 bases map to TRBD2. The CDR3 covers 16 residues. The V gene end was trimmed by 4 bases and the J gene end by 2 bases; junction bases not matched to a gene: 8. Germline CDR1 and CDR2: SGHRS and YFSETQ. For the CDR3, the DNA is TGCGCCAGCAGCCGGGGTCGACTAGCGGTCACAGATACGCAGTATTTT. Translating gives CASSRGRLAVTDTQYF.

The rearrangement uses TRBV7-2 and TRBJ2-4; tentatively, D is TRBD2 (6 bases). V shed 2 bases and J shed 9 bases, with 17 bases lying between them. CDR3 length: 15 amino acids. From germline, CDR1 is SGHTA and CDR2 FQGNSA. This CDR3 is CASSLLDLGGSIQYF. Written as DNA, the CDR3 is TGTGCCAGCAGCTTACTGGACTTGGGGGGAAGCATTCAGTACTTC.

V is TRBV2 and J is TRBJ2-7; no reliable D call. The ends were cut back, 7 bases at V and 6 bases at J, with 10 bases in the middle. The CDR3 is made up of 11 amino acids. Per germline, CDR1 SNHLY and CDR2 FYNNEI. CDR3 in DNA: TGTGCCAGCATTAGAGTTTCCGAGCAGTACTTC. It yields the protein CASIRVSEQYF.

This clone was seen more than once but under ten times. The CDR3 region is CASSQAVGHSNQPQHF. CDR3 nucleotide sequence: TGTGCCAGCAGCCAAGCGGTCGGACATAGCAATCAGCCCCAGCATTTT. The V and J genes are TRBV4-2 and TRBJ1-5, with a possible D match to TRBD1 (5 bases). The CDR3 is 16 residues long. With 1 base removed from V and 0 bases from J, the gap between germline ends came to 10 bases. In germline, CDR1 is LGHNA, CDR2 YNFKEQ.

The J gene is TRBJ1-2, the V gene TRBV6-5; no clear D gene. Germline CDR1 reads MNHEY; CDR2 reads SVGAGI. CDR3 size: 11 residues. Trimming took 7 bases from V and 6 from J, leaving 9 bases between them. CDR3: CASIEGHGYTF. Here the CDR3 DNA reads TGTGCCAGCATAGAAGGACATGGCTACACCTTC.

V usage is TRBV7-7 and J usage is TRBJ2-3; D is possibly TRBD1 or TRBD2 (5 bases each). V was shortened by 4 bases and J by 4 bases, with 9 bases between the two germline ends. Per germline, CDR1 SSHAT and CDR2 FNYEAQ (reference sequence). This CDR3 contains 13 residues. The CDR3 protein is CASSSGPPDTQYF. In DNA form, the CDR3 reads TGTGCCAGCAGCTCGGGACCCCCAGATACGCAGTATTTT. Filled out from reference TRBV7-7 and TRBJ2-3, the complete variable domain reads GAGVSQSPRYKVTKRGQDVTLRCDPISSHATLYWYQQALGQGPEFLTYFNYEAQPDKSGLPSDRFSAERPEGSISTLTIQRTEQRDSAMYRCASSSGPPDTQYFGPGTRLTVL.